This passage covers 10 T cell receptor beta chains from one sample sequenced in a study of early T cells in non-severe SARS-CoV-2 infection. TCRdb processed the 5' RACE reads anew with MiXCR; each CDR3 protein has one entry. The sample holds about 72,000 distinct CDR3 sequences, 10% seen once. Sequencing used whole blood, obtained at baseline. The receptors were sampled from an adult who was a healthcare worker with PCR-confirmed SARS-CoV-2 infection or an uninfected control (not recorded which).

The sample holds a few counts of this clonotype. This chain joins TRBV20-1 and TRBJ1-2; D call uncertain. This CDR3 has 12 residues. The germline CDR1 and CDR2 sequences are DFQATT and SNEGSKA (reference sequence). V shed 6 bases and J shed 3 bases, with 11 bases lying between them. The CDR3 DNA reads TGCAGTGCCACGTTTGGGGACTATGGCTACACCTTC. As protein: CSATFGDYGYTF.

This clonotype was counted ten times or more. The V call is TRBV25-1, the J call TRBJ1-1; D gene ambiguous. Germline lookup yields CDR1 MGHDK and CDR2 SYGVNS. V dropped 3 bases and J dropped 4 bases, with 12 bases sitting between them. This CDR3 has 14 amino acids. CDR3 nucleotide sequence: TGTGCCAGCAGTGATATGGGCAGAAGCACTGAAGCTTTCTTT. The encoded protein is CASSDMGRSTEAFF. Full variable domain (remainder filled in from reference TRBV25-1 and TRBJ1-1): EADIYQTPRYLVIGTGKKITLECSQTMGHDKMYWYQQDPGMELHLIHYSYGVNSTEKGDLSSESTVSRIRTEHFPLTLESARPSHTSQYLCASSDMGRSTEAFFGQGTRLTVV.

This clonotype was seen at least ten times. V gene TRBV19 combines with J gene TRBJ1-5, with TRBD1 matching 10 bases. Germline V gene sequence: CDR1 LNHDA, CDR2 SQIVND (reference sequence). V trimming: 10 bases; J trimming: 2 bases; junction bases outside the gene matches: 11. CDR3 length equals 16 residues. In DNA form, the CDR3 reads TGTGCCACCTCCGGGACAGGGGCCTCGGGCAATCAGCCCCAGCATTTT. Its translation: CATSGTGASGNQPQHF. Full variable domain (outside the CDR3, taken from reference TRBV19 and TRBJ1-5): DGGITQSPKYLFRKEGQNVTLSCEQNLNHDAMYWYRQDPGQGLRLIYYSQIVNDFQKGDIAEGYSVSREKKESFPLTVTSAQKNPTAFYLCATSGTGASGNQPQHFGDGTRLSIL.

The gene calls are TRBV30 and TRBJ1-6; 9 positions match TRBD1. CDR1 and CDR2 from the germline V gene are GTSNPN and SVGIG (reference sequence). CDR3 length: 14 residues. With V trimmed by 3 bases and J by 10 bases, 7 bases remained unmatched. CDR3 DNA sequence: TGTGCCTGGAGCGTTACAGGGGGCGGATCACCCCTCCACTTT. Translated: CAWSVTGGGSPLHF.

This chain connects TRBV12-5 to TRBJ2-3, with D unclear. Germline V gene data show CDR1 as LGHNT and CDR2 as FRNRAP. CDR3 length equals 13 residues. V shed 7 bases and J shed 3 bases, with 11 bases lying between them. DNA of the CDR3: TGTGCTAGTGCCTCCCCAGAAACAGATACGCAGTATTTT. Translated, it gives CASASPETDTQYF. The entire variable domain, with the rest obtained from reference TRBV12-5 and TRBJ2-3, is as follows: DARVTQTPRHKVTEMGQEVTMRCQPILGHNTVFWYRQTMMQGLELLAYFRNRAPLDDSGMPKDRFSAEMPDATLATLKIQPSEPRDSAVYFCASASPETDTQYFGPGTRLTVL.

The sample holds a few counts of this clonotype. V and J are TRBV6-5 and TRBJ1-5; a possible D gene is TRBD1 (5 bases). CDR1 is MNHEY, CDR2 SVGAGI, per germline. There are 13 residues in the CDR3. The V end lost 4 bases, the J end lost 5 bases, and 9 bases lay between the germline ends. The CDR3 DNA follows: TGTGCCAGCAGTTCTAGAGGGGATCAGCCCCAGCATTTT. Its translation is CASSSRGDQPQHF.

This rearrangement joins TRBV7-9 to TRBJ1-2, with 12 bases aligning to TRBD1. The germline CDR1 and CDR2 sequences are SEHNR and FQNEAQ (reference sequence). This CDR3 is built from 15 residues. V dropped 7 bases and J dropped 4; count of bases not matched to a gene: 7. This CDR3 reads CASTKGDRGPYGYTF. CDR3 in DNA: TGTGCCAGCACTAAAGGGGACAGGGGGCCCTATGGCTACACCTTC.

A few counts support this clonotype. The chain recombines TRBV6-1 with TRBJ2-7; 11 positions match TRBD1. CDR3 length equals 16 residues. The germline V gene encodes CDR1 MNHNS and CDR2 SASEGT. Trimming removed 4 bases from V and 2 bases from J; junction bases left unmatched: 7. CDR3: CASSGSPGQGAYEQYF. As DNA, the CDR3 is TGTGCCAGCAGTGGCTCTCCGGGACAGGGGGCCTACGAGCAGTACTTC.

This clonotype was seen more than once but under ten times. This chain joins TRBV27 and TRBJ2-7; 7 bases align to TRBD1. The V gene's germline CDR1 is MNHEY and CDR2 SMNVEV (reference sequence). After removal of 6 bases from V and 2 bases from J, the junction contained 13 bases not matched to a gene. The CDR3 has 16 amino acids. CDR3 DNA: TGTGCCAGCAGCCAATCAGGACAGGAATGGCCCTACGAGCAGTACTTC. It specifies CASSQSGQEWPYEQYF.

Here the CDR3 reads CASSLMGTSGVDTQYF. CDR3 nucleotides: TGTGCCAGCAGCCTAATGGGAACTAGCGGGGTTGATACGCAGTATTTT. This chain uses TRBV7-9 with TRBJ2-3, with 10 bases aligning to TRBD2. This CDR3 contains 16 residues. Per germline, CDR1 SEHNR and CDR2 FQNEAQ (reference sequence). Trimming cost V 5 bases and J 6 bases; bases outside gene matches: 11.